The 10 T cell receptor beta chains reported below all come from one sample, sequenced in a study of regulatory dendritic cells for organ transplantation. These receptors are not linked to any known antigen. TCRdb keeps only in-frame clones here, not all; method: immunoSEQ multiplex PCR. The repertoire includes 6,000 to 8,500 clones, roughly 64% of them detected once, and 3.5% to 4.5% sits in the top ten. Sorted T cells were CFSE-labeled and cultured 5 days with allogeneic regulatory or mature dendritic cells at 1:10. The sample comprised memory CD4+ T cells from blood cultured with dendritic cells. Noted subset: CD45RO+ memory T cells. These receptors all come from a human donor in good health.

The rearrangement joins TRBV5-1 to TRBJ1-1, with 7 bases matching TRBD1. J gave up 5 bases and V 4 bases, and 11 bases lay outside the gene matches. The CDR3 extends over 15 amino acids. In germline, CDR1 is SGHRS, CDR2 YFSETQ. For the CDR3, the DNA is TGCGCCAGCAGCAAAACCACAGGGGTAGGTACTGAAGCTTTCTTT. Translation gives CASSKTTGVGTEAFF.

The chain employs TRBV19 and TRBJ1-1, with TRBD1 matching 7 bases. This CDR3 has 16 residues. Germline trimming cut 5 bases from V and 0 bases from J; bases unmatched to any gene: 9. CDR1 and CDR2 (germline): LNHDA, SQIVND (reference sequence). The CDR3 is CASSQGTDSLNTEAFF. CDR3 coding DNA: TGTGCCAGTAGTCAGGGGACAGACTCCTTGAACACTGAAGCTTTCTTT.

CDR3 region: CASSFASGGRTDTQYF. The CDR3 coding sequence is TGTGCCAGCAGCTTCGCTAGCGGGGGGCGCACAGATACGCAGTATTTT. The chain employs TRBV7-2 and TRBJ2-3; 11 bases are shared with TRBD2. J lost 1 base, V lost 3 bases, and 3 bases had no gene match. The CDR3 totals 16 residues. Germline lookup yields CDR1 SGHTA and CDR2 FQGNSA.

The chain combines TRBV7-2 with TRBJ2-3; D is unresolved. The germline V gene encodes CDR1 SGHTA and CDR2 FQGNSA. The CDR3 loop spans 12 amino acids. Trimming stripped 1 base from V and 4 bases from J, with 3 bases between. The CDR3 spells CASSLDSDTQYF. DNA for the CDR3: TGTGCCAGCAGCTTAGACTCAGATACGCAGTATTTT.

By frequency in the sample, this clone is medium-sized. The V gene is TRBV2, the J gene TRBJ1-5; weak D call: TRBD1 (5 bases). V shed 8 bases and J shed 6 bases, with 17 bases lying between them. This CDR3 is 14 amino acids long. Germline V gene lookup returns CDR1 SNHLY and CDR2 FYNNEI. CDR3 DNA: TGTGCCAGCGAAGACAGAACCGGGTCTCAGCCCCAGCATTTT. Its translation is CASEDRTGSQPQHF.

The chain recombines TRBV19 with TRBJ2-2; D is perhaps TRBD2 (6 bases). CDR1 and CDR2 (germline): LNHDA, SQIVND (reference sequence). V was shortened by 7 bases and J by 3 bases, with 12 bases between the two germline ends. CDR3 length: 14 residues. CDR3 residues: CASMAGTYTGELFF. CDR3 DNA: TGTGCCAGTATGGCGGGAACCTACACCGGGGAGCTGTTTTTT.

In its sample, this clone was seen once. The chain is built from TRBV6-5 and TRBJ1-2; D not resolved. CDR1 is MNHEY and CDR2 is SVGAGI in the germline V gene. V shed 0 bases and J shed 4 bases, with 12 bases lying between them. The CDR3 has 15 residues. CDR3 DNA: TGTGCCAGCAGTTACTCGGGAGGGAGGAGCTATGGCTACACCTTC. Its protein product is CASSYSGGRSYGYTF.

The J gene is TRBJ2-1, the V gene TRBV5-1; perhaps TRBD2 as D (7 bases). This CDR3 region has 15 residues. V lost 2 bases and J 0 bases, leaving 9 bases between the germline ends. Germline V gene sequence: CDR1 SGHRS, CDR2 YFSETQ. The CDR3 region is CASSFAGASYNEQFF. The CDR3 DNA reads as TGCGCCAGCAGCTTCGCGGGGGCCTCCTACAATGAGCAGTTCTTC.

V usage is TRBV7-2 and J usage is TRBJ2-7; 9 nucleotides match TRBD1. The CDR3 has 14 amino acids. Trimming cost V 5 bases and J 2 bases; bases outside gene matches: 4. Germline CDR1 SGHTA, CDR2 FQGNSA. CDR3 protein: CASSAGQGPYEQYF. The CDR3 coding sequence is TGTGCCAGCAGCGCCGGACAGGGGCCCTACGAGCAGTACTTC.

The chain has TRBV27 and TRBJ1-1, with D unresolved. This CDR3 is 15 amino acids long. Germline CDR1 reads MNHEY; CDR2 reads SMNVEV (reference sequence). Trimming removed 2 bases at V and 6 bases at J, with 16 bases between. The CDR3 here is CASSLPPELRPEAFF. CDR3 coding DNA: TGTGCCAGCAGTTTACCCCCGGAGCTACGGCCTGAAGCTTTCTTT.